The rows below give T cell receptor beta chains drawn from one sample of a study of blood T cell repertoires in COVID-19. TCRdb's table, derived via immunoSEQ multiplex PCR, lists solely in-frame clones and lacks some. The table lists 280,000 or so clones, roughly 89% of them singletons. Sequenced material: PBMCs or T cells enriched from blood (not recorded which). The receptor source for this set is a woman aged 40 to 50 who had recovered from COVID-19. Each CDR3 is given with its conserved first and last residue.

V gene	J gene	CDR3 protein
TRBV19	TRBJ1-1	CASSYRRNTEAFF
TRBV7-2	TRBJ1-6	CASSPRQAKLAPLHF
TRBV7-2	TRBJ1-1	CASSSSQNTEAFF
TRBV2	TRBJ1-1	CASSGQQITEAFF
TRBV2	TRBJ2-3	CASSLTDTQYF
TRBV7-3	TRBJ1-5	CASSPRLGQGISNQPQHF
TRBV3-1/TRBV3-2	TRBJ2-4	CASSQALAGVKNIQYF
TRBV28	TRBJ1-1	CASSSAGALGTEAFF
TRBV12-3/TRBV12-4	TRBJ2-5	CASKRDETQYF
TRBV9	TRBJ2-1	CASSPDRVPWDEQFF
TRBV28	TRBJ2-2	CASSSPTLAGGPSFGELFF
TRBV7-2	TRBJ2-3	CASSFFSGTDTQYF
TRBV18	TRBJ2-7	CASSRESSYEQYF
TRBV7-2	TRBJ2-3	CASSQRTSGGRADTQYF
TRBV12-5	TRBJ2-5	CASGLKVLAEETQYF
TRBV18	TRBJ2-7	CASSLLDPGTGAEQYF
TRBV5-1	TRBJ2-7	CASSYEGNYEQYF
TRBV28	TRBJ1-2	CASTTGGGEGYGYTF